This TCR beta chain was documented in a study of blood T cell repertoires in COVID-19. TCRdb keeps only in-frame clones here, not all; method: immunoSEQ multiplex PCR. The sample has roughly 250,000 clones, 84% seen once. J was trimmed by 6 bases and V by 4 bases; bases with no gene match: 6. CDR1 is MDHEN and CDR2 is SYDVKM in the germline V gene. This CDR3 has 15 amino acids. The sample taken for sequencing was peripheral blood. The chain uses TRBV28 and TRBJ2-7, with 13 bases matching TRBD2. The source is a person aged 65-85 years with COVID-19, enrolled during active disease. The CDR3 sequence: CASSSRTSGSLEQYF. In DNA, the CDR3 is TGTGCCAGCAGTTCCCGGACTAGCGGGAGTCTCGAGCAGTACTTC.